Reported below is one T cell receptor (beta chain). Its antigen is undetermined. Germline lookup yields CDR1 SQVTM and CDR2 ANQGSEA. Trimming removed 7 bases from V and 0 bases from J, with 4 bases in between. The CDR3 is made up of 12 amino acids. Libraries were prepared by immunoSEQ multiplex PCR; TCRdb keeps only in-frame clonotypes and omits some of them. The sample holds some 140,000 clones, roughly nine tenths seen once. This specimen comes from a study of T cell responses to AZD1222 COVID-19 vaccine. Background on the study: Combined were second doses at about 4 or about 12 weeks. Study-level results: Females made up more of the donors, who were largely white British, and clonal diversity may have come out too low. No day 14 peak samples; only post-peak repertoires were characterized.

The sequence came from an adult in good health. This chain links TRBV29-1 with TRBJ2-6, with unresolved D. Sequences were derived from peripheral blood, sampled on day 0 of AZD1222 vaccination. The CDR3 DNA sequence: TGCAGCGCCGGCTCTGGGGCCAACGTCCTGACTTTC. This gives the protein CSAGSGANVLTF.